This T cell receptor (beta chain) is from a study of blood T cell repertoires in COVID-19. Study context: T cells, B-cell-depleted T cells, or PBMCs provided the cDNA or gDNA that served as material.

In terms of age and location, participants ranged from roughly 18 to 90 years and lived in about two dozen US areas. Assignments of participants to cohorts depended upon their own reported clinical history. It was within 2 weeks before study entry that exposed participants met a COVID-19 case. The CDR3 length is 15 residues. Trimming took 4 bases from V and 6 from J; bases not matched to a gene: 7. Per germline, CDR1 LNHNV and CDR2 YYDKDF (reference sequence). Some clones are missing from TCRdb's copy, which holds only in-frame ones; the method was immunoSEQ multiplex PCR. The sample lists hundreds of thousands of clones; roughly 84% were seen once.

The chain links TRBV15 to TRBJ2-2; 8 nucleotides agree with TRBD2. This receptor was obtained from a woman under 30 who had been exposed to COVID-19. Sequencing was done on a sample of PBMCs or T cells enriched from blood (not recorded which). CDR3: CATSTPAGVAGELFF. The CDR3 bases are TGTGCCACCAGCACACCAGCGGGAGTAGCCGGGGAGCTGTTTTTT.